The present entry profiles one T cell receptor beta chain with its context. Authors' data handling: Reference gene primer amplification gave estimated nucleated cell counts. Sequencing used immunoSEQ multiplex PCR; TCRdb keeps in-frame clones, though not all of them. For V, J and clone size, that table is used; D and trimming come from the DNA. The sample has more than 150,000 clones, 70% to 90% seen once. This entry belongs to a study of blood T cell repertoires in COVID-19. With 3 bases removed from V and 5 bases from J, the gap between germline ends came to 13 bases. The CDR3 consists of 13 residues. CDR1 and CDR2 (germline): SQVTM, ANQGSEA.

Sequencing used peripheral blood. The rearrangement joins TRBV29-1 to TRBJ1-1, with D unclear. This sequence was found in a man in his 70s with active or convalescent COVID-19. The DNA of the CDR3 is TGCAGCGTTGACGGGAGGCGGGGAACTGAAGCTTTCTTT. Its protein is CSVDGRRGTEAFF.